These 15 T cell receptor beta chains came from one sample sequenced in a study of cytomegalovirus exposure and HLA in healthy donors. PCR was performed using 60 Vbeta and 13 Jbeta primers. The table came from immunoSEQ multiplex PCR; TCRdb's copy has only in-frame clones and leaves some out. The sample lists 300,000 or so clones; almost 85% were seen once. Sequenced: PBMCs. All receptors come from a woman aged 40 to 50 in good health and CMV-seropositive.

This chain connects TRBV5-4 to TRBJ2-7; 11 bases match TRBD2. The CDR3 has 14 residues. The junction had 1 base not matched to a gene; V was cut back by 4 bases and J by 1 base. Germline CDR1 and CDR2: SGHNT and YYREEE (reference sequence). DNA of the CDR3: TGTGCCAGCAGCGGACTAGCGGGTTCCTACGAGCAGTACTTC. This encodes CASSGLAGSYEQYF.

The J gene is TRBJ2-7, the V gene TRBV6-5, with D possibly being TRBD1 (5 bases). The CDR3 is 15 residues long. The V gene's germline CDR1 is MNHEY and CDR2 SVGAGI. The germline V and J ends were trimmed by 0 bases and 2 bases, with 11 bases remaining between them. The CDR3 loop reads CASSYSSGITYEQYF. CDR3 nucleotide sequence: TGTGCCAGCAGTTACTCGTCAGGGATAACCTACGAGCAGTACTTC.

This clone has just a few counts. The gene calls are TRBV6-5 and TRBJ2-2; D gene unclear. V was pared by 2 bases and J by 6 bases, with 7 bases between. The CDR3 extends over 13 amino acids. Germline values: CDR1 MNHEY, CDR2 SVGAGI. In nucleotides, the CDR3 is TGTGCCAGCAGTTACACCGGAGCCGGGGAGCTGTTTTTT. The encoded protein is CASSYTGAGELFF.

The rearrangement links TRBV7-9 to TRBJ1-6, with 7 bases that match TRBD1. Germline V gene data show CDR1 as SEHNR and CDR2 as FQNEAQ (reference sequence). J lost 8 bases, V lost 5 bases, and 3 bases had no gene match. The CDR3 sequence is 13 residues long. The CDR3 reads CASSVGTDSPLHF. CDR3 sequence (DNA): TGTGCCAGCAGCGTGGGGACAGATTCACCCCTCCACTTT.

The CDR3 coding sequence is TGTGCCAGCAGTGAACTGGGACAGGGGGTTCTTCAGCCCCAGCATTTT. Translating it yields CASSELGQGVLQPQHF. This chain uses TRBV27 with TRBJ1-5; 11 bases agree with TRBD1. With V trimmed by 5 bases and J by 6 bases, 9 bases remained unmatched. This CDR3 spans 16 amino acids. Germline V lookup: CDR1 MNHEY, CDR2 SMNVEV (reference sequence).

J is TRBJ2-2 and V is TRBV7-2, with 16 bases lining up with TRBD2. This CDR3 is built from 18 residues. From germline, CDR1 is SGHTA and CDR2 FQGNSA. The J segment lost 5 bases and the V segment lost 6 bases, leaving 9 bases of the junction unmatched. CDR3 region: CASSQGTSGRAGTGELFF. The DNA for the CDR3 is TGTGCCAGCAGTCAAGGGACTAGCGGGAGGGCGGGGACCGGGGAGCTGTTTTTT.

This chain links TRBV2 with TRBJ1-1, with a weak D call TRBD1 (6 bases). CDR3 length: 13 residues. The germline CDR1 and CDR2 sequences are SNHLY and FYNNEI. The germline V and J ends were trimmed by 6 bases and 7 bases, with 15 bases remaining between them. CDR3 bases: TGTGCCAGCAGACCCGACAGGCTTGGTGAAGCTTTCTTT. Amino acid sequence: CASRPDRLGEAFF. Together with reference TRBV2 and TRBJ1-1, the CDR3 gives the full variable domain: EPEVTQTPSHQVTQMGQEVILRCVPISNHLYFYWYRQILGQKVEFLVSFYNNEISEKSEIFDDQFSVERPDGSNFTLKIRSTKLEDSAMYFCASRPDRLGEAFFGQGTRLTVV.

The chain links TRBV28 to TRBJ2-7, with 7 bases identical to TRBD1. Germline values: CDR1 MDHEN, CDR2 SYDVKM. The CDR3 is 17 amino acids. The V and J ends lost 4 bases and 2 bases, in that order; junction bases with no gene match: 14. Here the CDR3 reads CASSSPATSDRAYEQYF. The CDR3 DNA sequence: TGTGCCAGCAGTTCCCCTGCGACTTCAGACAGGGCCTACGAGCAGTACTTC.

This clone was counted a single time. The chain carries TRBV19 and TRBJ2-3; D not certain. Between the trimmed V and J ends, which lost 6 bases and 2 bases, there was a span of 15 bases. This CDR3 contains 15 residues. In germline, CDR1 is LNHDA, CDR2 SQIVND (reference sequence). CDR3 DNA sequence: TGTGCCAGTAGCCCCGCGGCGGCCTCCACAGATACGCAGTATTTT. This encodes CASSPAAASTDTQYF.

This clone appeared a few times. One end of the junction fails to match germline, which may point to a read error. V is TRBV7-9 and J is TRBJ1-2, with TRBD1 matching 8 bases. CDR3 size: 15 residues. Germline V gives CDR1 SEHNR, CDR2 FQNEAQ (reference sequence). CDR3 bases: TGTTCCAGCAGACCTACGGACAGGGAATTGTTTGGCTACACCTTC. Protein: CSSRPTDRELFGYTF.

The chain links TRBV5-6 to TRBJ2-1, with 9 bases identical to TRBD2. The germline CDR1 and CDR2 sequences are SGHDT and YYEEEE. The CDR3 is 13 amino acids. V gave up 7 bases and J gave up 6 bases; unmatched junction bases: 5. The CDR3 reads CASRREGLNEQFF. CDR3 coding DNA: TGTGCCAGCCGGCGGGAGGGCCTCAATGAGCAGTTCTTC.

The V gene is TRBV5-6, the J gene TRBJ2-7; D remains unclear. V was cut by 0 bases and J by 2 bases, with 12 bases left in between. Germline V lookup: CDR1 SGHDT, CDR2 YYEEEE. The CDR3 loop spans 15 amino acids. The CDR3 DNA is TGTGCCAGCAGCTTGGATTCGCGAAACCCCTACGAGCAGTACTTC. The encoded protein is CASSLDSRNPYEQYF.

The V and J genes are TRBV18 and TRBJ1-2; no reliable D call. Trimming cost V 3 bases and J 8 bases, with 16 bases left between them. CDR1 KGHSH and CDR2 LQKENI come from the germline V gene. The CDR3 runs to 14 residues. The CDR3 is CASSPLLMEKGYTF. For the CDR3, the DNA is TGTGCCAGCTCACCCTTATTAATGGAGAAAGGCTACACCTTC.

The genes are TRBV6-6 and TRBJ2-7; 8 nucleotides match TRBD2. The ends lost 7 bases at V and 4 bases at J; junction bases unmatched: 9. The CDR3 covers 14 residues. In germline, CDR1 is MNHNY, CDR2 SVGAGI (reference sequence). The CDR3 reads CASMSSGSGYEQYF. The CDR3 DNA sequence: TGTGCCAGCATGAGCAGCGGGAGTGGTTACGAGCAGTACTTC.

The rearrangement uses TRBV6-1 and TRBJ2-7, with 8 bases aligning to TRBD1. Germline CDR1 MNHNS, CDR2 SASEGT. This CDR3 has 13 residues. V shed 3 bases and J 7 bases; nucleotides not matched to a gene: 5. The chain's CDR3 is CASSETGVREQYF. Here the CDR3 DNA reads TGTGCCAGCAGTGAGACAGGGGTTAGGGAGCAGTACTTC.